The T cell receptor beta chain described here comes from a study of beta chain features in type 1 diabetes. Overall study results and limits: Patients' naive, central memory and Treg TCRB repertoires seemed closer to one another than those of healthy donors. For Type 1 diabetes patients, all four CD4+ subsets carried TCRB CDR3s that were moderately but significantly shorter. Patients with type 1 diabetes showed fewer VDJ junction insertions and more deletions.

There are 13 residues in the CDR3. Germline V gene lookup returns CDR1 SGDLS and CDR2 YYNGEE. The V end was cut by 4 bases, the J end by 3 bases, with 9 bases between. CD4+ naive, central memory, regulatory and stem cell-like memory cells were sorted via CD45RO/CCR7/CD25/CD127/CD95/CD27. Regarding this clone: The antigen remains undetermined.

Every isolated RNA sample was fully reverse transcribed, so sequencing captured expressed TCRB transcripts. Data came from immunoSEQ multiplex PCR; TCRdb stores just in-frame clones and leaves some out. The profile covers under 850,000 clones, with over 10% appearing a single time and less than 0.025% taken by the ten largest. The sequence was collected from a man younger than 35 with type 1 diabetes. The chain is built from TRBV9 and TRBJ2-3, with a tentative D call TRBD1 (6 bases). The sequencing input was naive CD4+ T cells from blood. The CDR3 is CASSPTGTDTQYF. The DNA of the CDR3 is TGTGCCAGCAGCCCAACAGGGACAGATACGCAGTATTTT.